These 9 T cell receptor beta chains came from one sample sequenced in a study of cytomegalovirus exposure and HLA in healthy donors. PCR was performed using 60 Vbeta and 13 Jbeta primers. Measured with immunoSEQ multiplex PCR; TCRdb has only the in-frame clones, and not every one. The sample consists of roughly 200,000 clones, roughly 78% of them appearing once. The material sequenced was PBMCs. The receptors derive from a boy aged 5-17 years in good health and CMV-seronegative.

This sequence joins TRBV7-2 and TRBJ2-1; a possible D gene is TRBD1 (6 bases). This CDR3 has 15 amino acids. The germline CDR1 and CDR2 sequences are SGHTA and FQGNSA. Trimming took 3 bases from V and 3 from J, leaving 12 bases between them. DNA of the CDR3: TGTGCCAGCAGCTTGGGGGCTCGCGGCTACAATGAGCAGTTCTTC. It encodes CASSLGARGYNEQFF. Full variable domain (missing parts from reference TRBV7-2 and TRBJ2-1): GAGVSQSPSNKVTEKGKDVELRCDPISGHTALYWYRQSLGQGLEFLIYFQGNSAPDKSGLPSDRFSAERTGGSVSTLTIQRTQQEDSAVYLCASSLGARGYNEQFFGPGTRLTVL.

The chain has TRBV19 and TRBJ1-1; no definite D call. The CDR3 length is 13 residues. Germline CDR1 reads LNHDA; CDR2 reads SQIVND (reference sequence). Trimming removed 7 bases from V and 5 bases from J, with 14 bases in between. In DNA form, the CDR3 reads TGTGCCAGTACTCCACGGGGTGGGACTGAAGCTTTCTTT. This codes for CASTPRGGTEAFF.

This chain joins TRBV11-3 and TRBJ2-5; 15 bases line up with TRBD2. The last part of the DNA fits TRBJ2-7 better; the J call may be wrong. This CDR3 has 14 amino acids. The germline gives CDR1 SGHNT, CDR2 YENEEA. CDR3 sequence (DNA): TGTGCCAGCAGCCTGGGACTAGCGGGGGGCGAGCAGTACTTC. Its protein product is CASSLGLAGGEQYF.

This clone was seen more than once but under ten times. This chain uses TRBV6-5 with TRBJ2-7, with 9 bases that match TRBD1. This CDR3 is 14 amino acids long. V dropped 7 bases and J dropped 0; count of bases not matched to a gene: 4. CDR1 is MNHEY, CDR2 SVGAGI, per germline. The CDR3 loop is CASKQGAASYEQYF. CDR3 nucleotides: TGTGCCAGCAAACAGGGGGCAGCCTCCTACGAGCAGTACTTC.

V and J are TRBV28 and TRBJ1-2; 8 positions match TRBD1. The CDR3 is 14 residues long. CDR1 and CDR2 from the germline V gene are MDHEN and SYDVKM. The J segment lost 4 bases and the V segment lost 6 bases, leaving 7 bases of the junction unmatched. The DNA of the CDR3 is TGTGCCAGCAGGGGGACAGGAGAGATCTATGGCTACACCTTC. The encoded protein is CASRGTGEIYGYTF.

The rearrangement joins TRBV19 to TRBJ1-5; D not resolved. V lost 4 bases and J 6 bases, leaving 22 bases between the germline ends. The CDR3 is 17 residues long. Germline V gives CDR1 LNHDA, CDR2 SQIVND (reference sequence). CDR3 nucleotides: TGTGCCAGTAGTACGCTCCGATTTGAGGGTTCCGGTCAGCCCCAGCATTTT. The encoded protein is CASSTLRFEGSGQPQHF.

CDR3 sequence: CAISELSGVGTEAFF. In DNA form, the CDR3 reads TGTGCCATCAGTGAGCTCTCAGGGGTGGGGACTGAAGCTTTCTTT. The chain employs TRBV10-3 and TRBJ1-1, with D possibly TRBD1 on 6 matching bases. This CDR3 spans 15 amino acids. Trimming stripped 2 bases from V and 5 bases from J, with 15 bases between. The germline V gene encodes CDR1 ENHRY and CDR2 SYGVKD.

The chain employs TRBV2 and TRBJ1-2, with 9 nucleotides matching TRBD1. Germline assignment: CDR1 SNHLY and CDR2 FYNNEI. After removal of 4 bases from V and 7 bases from J, the junction contained 4 bases not matched to a gene. The CDR3 runs 13 residues. The CDR3 sequence: CASSGDRGFGYTF. In DNA form, the CDR3 reads TGTGCCAGCAGTGGAGACAGGGGGTTTGGCTACACCTTC.

J is TRBJ1-6 and V is TRBV6-1; D may be TRBD1 (5 bases). From germline, CDR1 is MNHNS and CDR2 SASEGT. V gave up 8 bases and J gave up 2 bases, with 10 bases separating them. The CDR3 length is 14 residues. The CDR3 here is CASQAGPYNSPLHF. In DNA, the CDR3 is TGTGCCAGCCAGGCAGGGCCCTATAATTCACCCCTCCACTTT.